Each of the 12 T cell receptor beta chains below was sequenced from the same sample in a study of cytomegalovirus exposure and HLA in healthy donors. PCR amplification relied on 60 Vbeta primers (plus 13 Jbeta primers). The repertoire was sequenced with immunoSEQ multiplex PCR; TCRdb's copy has only in-frame clones and lacks some. The profile covers 150,000 or so clones, with 80% appearing a single time and roughly 13% taken by the ten largest. The sequenced sample was PBMCs. Receptors were obtained from a man younger than 40 in good health and CMV-seropositive.

The rearrangement uses TRBV5-1 and TRBJ2-6; TRBD2 might be the D (5 bases). This CDR3 comprises 15 residues. Trimming took off 6 bases at V and 2 bases at J, with 12 bases between the two ends. The germline gives CDR1 SGHRS, CDR2 YFSETQ. In DNA, the CDR3 is TGCGCCAGCACTAACCGGGGAACTGGGGCCAACGTCCTGACTTTC. This codes for CASTNRGTGANVLTF.

V is TRBV19 and J is TRBJ1-1, with D unclear. This CDR3 is built from 14 residues. Trimming took off 3 bases at V and 1 base at J, with 9 bases between the two ends. Germline V lookup: CDR1 LNHDA, CDR2 SQIVND (reference sequence). The CDR3 nucleotides read TGTGCCAGTAGTATTCAGAATCAGAACACTGAAGCTTTCTTT. This gives the protein CASSIQNQNTEAFF. Combining the CDR3 with reference TRBV19 and TRBJ1-1 gives the whole variable domain DGGITQSPKYLFRKEGQNVTLSCEQNLNHDAMYWYRQDPGQGLRLIYYSQIVNDFQKGDIAEGYSVSREKKESFPLTVTSAQKNPTAFYLCASSIQNQNTEAFFGQGTRLTVV.

As for this clone: The same CDR3 can be traced to other DNA sequences in this sample. This sequence joins TRBV2 and TRBJ2-7; 11 bases are shared with TRBD1. Trimming cost V 6 bases and J 2 bases; bases outside gene matches: 3. CDR3 length: 14 amino acids. Germline V gene lookup returns CDR1 SNHLY and CDR2 FYNNEI. Here the CDR3 reads CASSPGQGAYEQYF. CDR3 coding DNA: TGTGCCAGCAGCCCGGGACAGGGGGCCTACGAGCAGTACTTC. The full variable domain, in which reference TRBV2 and TRBJ2-7 provide the parts outside the CDR3, is EPEVTQTPSHQVTQMGQEVILRCVPISNHLYFYWYRQILGQKVEFLVSFYNNEISEKSEIFDDQFSVERPDGSNFTLKIRSTKLEDSAMYFCASSPGQGAYEQYFGPGTRLTVT.

The rearrangement joins TRBV11-1 to TRBJ1-2, with D perhaps matching TRBD1 (5 bases). The CDR3 has 15 residues. Trimming pared 1 base from V and 4 bases from J, leaving 13 bases between. The germline V gene encodes CDR1 SGHAT and CDR2 FQDESV (reference sequence). Here the CDR3 DNA reads TGTGCCAGCAGCTTAGACCCGGGGGTTGGCTATGGCTACACCTTC. It encodes CASSLDPGVGYGYTF.

In its sample, this clone was seen a few times. The rearrangement joins TRBV5-4 to TRBJ1-4; D might be TRBD1 (5 bases). The V gene's germline CDR1 is SGHNT and CDR2 YYREEE (reference sequence). The CDR3 is 16 residues long. V was cut by 3 bases and J by 8 bases, with 20 bases left in between. CDR3 bases: TGTGCCAGCAGCTCGCAAAAGACAGATAATGGGGAAAAACTGTTTTTT. This sequence encodes CASSSQKTDNGEKLFF.

The rearrangement joins TRBV28 to TRBJ1-2; perhaps TRBD1 as D (5 bases). V was pared by 2 bases and J by 0 bases, with 22 bases between. CDR1 MDHEN and CDR2 SYDVKM come from the germline V gene. The CDR3 loop spans 19 amino acids. The CDR3 spells CASSLGGTANWRPNYGYTF. CDR3 nucleotides: TGTGCCAGCAGTTTAGGGGGGACCGCGAACTGGCGCCCTAACTATGGCTACACCTTC.

CDR3 amino acids: CSVTKGSGQKFYEQYF. The CDR3 nucleotides read TGCAGCGTCACGAAAGGCTCGGGACAGAAATTCTACGAGCAGTACTTC. The rearrangement joins TRBV29-1 to TRBJ2-7; 7 positions match TRBD1. The germline gives CDR1 SQVTM, CDR2 ANQGSEA. Trimming cost V 6 bases and J 3 bases; bases outside gene matches: 17. The length of the CDR3 is 16 residues.

The count of this clone is one. The V gene is TRBV6-4, the J gene TRBJ2-2, with D maybe TRBD1 (5 bases). CDR3 size: 18 residues. V shed 0 bases and J shed 0 bases, with 14 bases lying between them. Per the germline V gene, CDR1 is MRHNA and CDR2 is SNTAGT. The CDR3 DNA follows: TGTGCCAGCAGTGACTCATGGCGACAGACACCGAACACCGGGGAGCTGTTTTTT. It specifies CASSDSWRQTPNTGELFF.

The V call is TRBV4-2, the J call TRBJ1-1, with unresolved D. CDR3 length: 14 residues. CDR1 and CDR2 from the germline V gene are LGHNA and YNFKEQ. The ends were cut back, 1 base at V and 1 base at J, with 7 bases in the middle. In nucleotides, the CDR3 is TGTGCCAGCAGCCAAGGAACAACGAACACTGAAGCTTTCTTT. This translates into CASSQGTTNTEAFF.

The V gene is TRBV28, the J gene TRBJ2-7; 8 bases align to TRBD2. The CDR3 sequence is 14 residues long. The germline CDR1 and CDR2 sequences are MDHEN and SYDVKM. Losses at the gene ends were 6 bases for V and 1 base for J; bases not matched to a gene: 5. DNA of the CDR3: TGTGCCAGCAGCCCGGGGGGGTCGTCCTACGAGCAGTACTTC. Amino acids: CASSPGGSSYEQYF.

The rearrangement joins TRBV7-9 to TRBJ2-1; TRBD1 matches 9 bases. Germline values: CDR1 SEHNR, CDR2 FQNEAQ (reference sequence). This CDR3 has 15 residues. V trimming: 8 bases; J trimming: 7 bases; junction bases outside the gene matches: 12. The CDR3 DNA is TGTGCCAGCGGATACGGGACAGGGTACGTGAATGAGCAGTTCTTC. Protein sequence: CASGYGTGYVNEQFF.

The V and J genes are TRBV10-2 and TRBJ2-1; the D gene is possibly TRBD1 (7 bases). With 5 bases removed from V and 5 bases from J, the gap between germline ends came to 10 bases. The CDR3 is made up of 13 amino acids. Germline loops: CDR1 WSHSY, CDR2 SAAADI. The CDR3 DNA sequence: TGCGCCAGCAGTCCAGGGGGGAACAATGAGCAGTTCTTC. This sequence encodes CASSPGGNNEQFF.